This T cell receptor (beta chain) was obtained from a study of T cell repertoires in cytomegalovirus infection. Notes on the study in general: Cumulated frequencies of public TCR beta families served to identify carriers of CMV plus the relevant HLA.

Turning to this clonotype: The target antigen is unknown.

The CDR3 covers 15 residues. The V gene's germline CDR1 is MGHDK and CDR2 SYGVNS. The J segment lost 2 bases and the V segment lost 5 bases, leaving 5 bases of the junction unmatched. MiXCR was run by TCRdb on the reads, yielding one entry per CDR3 protein. The repertoire includes 300,000 to 400,000 distinct CDR3 sequences, 29% of them detected once, and roughly 20% sits in the top ten. The chain links TRBV25-1 to TRBJ2-1, with 8 bases identical to TRBD1. Sequencing used cultured PBMCs, obtained from culture after CMV antigen stimulation. This TCR derives from a human donor in good health (CMV status not recorded). Some clones in this sample may be carry-over from other donors' samples. Here the CDR3 reads CASSSLGQAYNEQFF. The CDR3 bases are TGTGCCAGCAGTTCTCTGGGACAGGCCTACAATGAGCAGTTCTTC.